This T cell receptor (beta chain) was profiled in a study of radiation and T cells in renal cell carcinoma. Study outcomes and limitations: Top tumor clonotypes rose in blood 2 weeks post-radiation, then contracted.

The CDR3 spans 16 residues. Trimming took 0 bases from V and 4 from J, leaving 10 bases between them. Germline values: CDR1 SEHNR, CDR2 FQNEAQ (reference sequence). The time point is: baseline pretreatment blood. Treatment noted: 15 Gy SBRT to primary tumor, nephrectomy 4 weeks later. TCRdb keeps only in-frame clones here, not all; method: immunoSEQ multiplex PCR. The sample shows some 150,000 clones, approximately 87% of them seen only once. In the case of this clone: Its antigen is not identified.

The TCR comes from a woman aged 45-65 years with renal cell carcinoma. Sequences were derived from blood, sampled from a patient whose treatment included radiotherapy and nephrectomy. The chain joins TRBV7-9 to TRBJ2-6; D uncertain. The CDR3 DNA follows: TGTGCCAGCAGCTTAGCGAAGGGTGAGGGGGCCAACGTCCTGACTTTC. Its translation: CASSLAKGEGANVLTF.